The text below deals with one T cell receptor beta chain. There are a few counts of this clonotype. The antigen this receptor binds is unknown. One base away there is no much larger clone; base qualities are not given. Library preparation was by 5' RACE. Sequencing relied on an Illumina MiSeq. TCRdb redid the processing of the public reads, applying fastp at Q25 and MiXCR, and retained in-frame beta chains. Each CDR3 protein gets just one entry, which takes the most common genes and DNA from the rows behind it. The sample table lists about 17,000 distinct CDR3 sequences, about a sixth of them with a count of one. The ten largest clones represent 24% of the sample. This record comes from a study of HIV-infected patients and healthy controls (dated by TCRdb to the mid-2010s). The receptor was derived from a human donor in good health. What was sequenced was CD8+ T cells from blood.

The DNA sequence reads TGTGCCAGCCCGACTAGCGGGGGGGGCACAGATACGCAGTATTTT. It encodes CASPTSGGGTDTQYF. The V and J segments used are TRBV7-9 and TRBJ2-3, and 14 junction bases match TRBD2. Including cysteine and phenylalanine, the CDR3 has 15 amino acids. Only the CDR3 region is kept as DNA, spanning 45 bases read in frame from base 1. The germline V gene (reference sequence) supplies CDR1 SEHNR and CDR2 FQNEAQ. Compared with germline, V lacks 8 bases and J lacks 1 base; bases without a gene match: 2.